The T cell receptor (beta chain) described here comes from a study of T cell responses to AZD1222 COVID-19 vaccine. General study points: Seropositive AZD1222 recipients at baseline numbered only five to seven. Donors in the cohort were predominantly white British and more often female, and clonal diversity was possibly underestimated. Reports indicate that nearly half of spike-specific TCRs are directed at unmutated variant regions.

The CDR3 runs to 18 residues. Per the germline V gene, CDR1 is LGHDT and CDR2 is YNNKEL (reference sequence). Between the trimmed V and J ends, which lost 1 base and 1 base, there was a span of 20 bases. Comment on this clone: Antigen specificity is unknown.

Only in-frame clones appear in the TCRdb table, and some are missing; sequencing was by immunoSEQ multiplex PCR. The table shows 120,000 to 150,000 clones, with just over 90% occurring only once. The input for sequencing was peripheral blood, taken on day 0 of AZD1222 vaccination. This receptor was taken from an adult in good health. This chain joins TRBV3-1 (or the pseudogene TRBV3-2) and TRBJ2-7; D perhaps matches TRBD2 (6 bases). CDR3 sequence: CASSQVLGGSAKSYEQYF. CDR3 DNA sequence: TGTGCCAGCAGCCAAGTCCTGGGGGGTAGCGCTAAATCCTACGAGCAGTACTTC.